This TCR beta chain emerged from a study of blood T cell repertoires in COVID-19. This CDR3 has 15 residues. Germline V gene lookup returns CDR1 SGHTA and CDR2 FQGNSA. After removal of 2 bases from V and 4 bases from J, the junction contained 8 bases not matched to a gene. TCRdb's table, derived via immunoSEQ multiplex PCR, lists solely in-frame clones and lacks some. The table includes some 200,000 clones, roughly nine tenths detected once. Sequencing input: PBMCs or T cells enriched from blood (not recorded which). The sequence derives from a woman in her 30s who had recovered from COVID-19. The J gene is TRBJ2-7, the V gene TRBV7-2; 7 nucleotides line up with TRBD1. In DNA form, the CDR3 reads TGTGCCAGCAGCTTAATCGGACAGGCACTTTACGAGCAGTACTTC. It yields the protein CASSLIGQALYEQYF.